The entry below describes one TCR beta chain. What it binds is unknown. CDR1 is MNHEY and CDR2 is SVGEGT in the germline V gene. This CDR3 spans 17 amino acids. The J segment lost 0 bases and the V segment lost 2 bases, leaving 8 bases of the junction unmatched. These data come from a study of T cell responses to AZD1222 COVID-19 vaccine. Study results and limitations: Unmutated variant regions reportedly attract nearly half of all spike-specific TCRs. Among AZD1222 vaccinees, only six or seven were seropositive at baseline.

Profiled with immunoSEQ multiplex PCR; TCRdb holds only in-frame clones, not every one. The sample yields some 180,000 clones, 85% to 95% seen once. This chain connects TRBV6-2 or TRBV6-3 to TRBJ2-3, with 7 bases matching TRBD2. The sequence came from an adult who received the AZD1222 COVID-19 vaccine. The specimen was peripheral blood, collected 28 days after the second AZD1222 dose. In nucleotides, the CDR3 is TGTGCCAGCAGTTACCAGAAAAGGCGGGGGAGCACAGATACGCAGTATTTT. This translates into CASSYQKRRGSTDTQYF.